The TCR beta chain under discussion was sequenced for a study of blood T cells in healthy people across ages. Using a J-beta primer mix together with a sample-barcoded 5' primer, a second PCR was run for 7 to 11 cycles. TCRdb called the 5' RACE reads again in MiXCR, with one record for every CDR3 protein. The data hold over 700,000 distinct CDR3 sequences, with 20% to 25% observed a single time. With 5 bases removed from V and 3 bases from J, the gap between germline ends came to 14 bases. Per the germline V gene, CDR1 is MNHEY and CDR2 is SMNVEV (reference sequence). The CDR3 spans 14 residues. The same data also went into a second study, on T cells of mothers and their children.

Sequencing used blood. V and J are TRBV27 and TRBJ2-7; unclear D gene. The TCR comes from a boy aged 5-17 years in good health. The CDR3 DNA follows: TGTGCCAGCAGTAGCACGGCCCAAAGCTACGAGCAGTACTTC. Amino acids: CASSSTAQSYEQYF.